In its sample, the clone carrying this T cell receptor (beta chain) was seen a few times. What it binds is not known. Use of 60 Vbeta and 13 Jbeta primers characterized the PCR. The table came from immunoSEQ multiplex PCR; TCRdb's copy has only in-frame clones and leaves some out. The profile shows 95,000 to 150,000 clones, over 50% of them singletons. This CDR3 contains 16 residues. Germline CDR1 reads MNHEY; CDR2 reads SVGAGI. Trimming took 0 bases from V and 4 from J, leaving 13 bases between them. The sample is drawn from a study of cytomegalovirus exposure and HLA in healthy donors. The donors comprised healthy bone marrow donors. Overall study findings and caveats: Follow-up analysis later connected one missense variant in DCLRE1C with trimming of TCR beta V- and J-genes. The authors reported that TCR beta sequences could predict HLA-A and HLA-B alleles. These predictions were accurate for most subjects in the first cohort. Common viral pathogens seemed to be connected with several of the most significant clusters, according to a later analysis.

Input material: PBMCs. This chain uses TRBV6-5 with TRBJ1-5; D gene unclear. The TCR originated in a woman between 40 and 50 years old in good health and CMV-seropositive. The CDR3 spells CASSYSSSGINQPQHF. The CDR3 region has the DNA TGTGCCAGCAGTTACTCGAGCTCGGGGATTAATCAGCCCCAGCATTTT.